The 10 T cell receptor beta chains in this list originate from one sample, sequenced in a study of cytomegalovirus exposure and HLA in healthy donors (TCRdb year 2017). Library preparation used the immunoSEQ multiplex PCR assay. Here the immuneACCESS table is served through TCRdb, limited to in-frame sequences with V and J called. Missing clones are a known gap in these copies; in checked studies unresolved V genes cover under half, and the rest lacks a known reason. For this sample there are 150,000 to 250,000 clones; around 84% appear just once. The ten largest clones capture around an eighth of the sample. The sample comprised PBMCs. The receptors were sampled from a woman aged 25-40 years in good health and CMV-seropositive.

Here the CDR3 reads CASRRRDSSGNTIYF. CDR3 DNA: TGTGCCAGCAGAAGACGGGATAGCTCTGGAAACACCATATATTTT. The gene calls are TRBV2 and TRBJ1-3; D is uncertain. The germline V gene has CDR1 SNHLY and CDR2 FYNNEI. Trimming cost V 6 bases and J 0 bases, with 12 bases left between them. CDR3 size: 15 residues.

V and J are TRBV6-5 and TRBJ1-1; 7 bases align to TRBD1. J was trimmed by 2 bases and V by 7 bases; bases with no gene match: 7. The CDR3 is 14 amino acids. CDR1 and CDR2 (germline): MNHEY, SVGAGI. Here the CDR3 DNA reads TGTGCCAGCACCATGACAGGGCTTAACACTGAAGCTTTCTTT. Protein product: CASTMTGLNTEAFF.

This clone was observed many times. This rearrangement joins TRBV18 to TRBJ1-1; no definite D call. The V gene's germline CDR1 is KGHSH and CDR2 LQKENI. V gave up 1 base and J gave up 4 bases, with 19 bases separating them. This CDR3 is built from 17 residues. CDR3 loop: CASSPLVLSGRSTEAFF. CDR3 bases: TGTGCCAGCTCACCACTGGTACTTTCCGGTCGGAGCACTGAAGCTTTCTTT.

J is TRBJ1-5 and V is TRBV6-5, with 9 bases matching TRBD1. The CDR3 length is 14 residues. In germline, CDR1 is MNHEY, CDR2 SVGAGI. V trimming: 5 bases; J trimming: 4 bases; junction bases outside the gene matches: 3. The CDR3 coding sequence is TGTGCCAGCAGTGGACAGGGGAAGAATCAGCCCCAGCATTTT. It yields the protein CASSGQGKNQPQHF.

Only a few counts were recorded for this clone. The chain links TRBV6-6 to TRBJ2-3; D is perhaps TRBD1 (5 bases). V lost 5 bases to trimming and J lost 2 bases, with 11 bases between them. The CDR3 runs to 14 residues. Germline CDR1 reads MNHNY; CDR2 reads SVGAGI (reference sequence). CDR3 region: CASSRTRFTDTQYF. CDR3 sequence (DNA): TGTGCCAGCAGTAGGACAAGGTTCACAGATACGCAGTATTTT.

This chain joins TRBV10-1 and TRBJ2-7; TRBD2 matches at 11 bases. This CDR3 has 15 amino acids. Looked up from germline, CDR1 is WNHNN and CDR2 is SYGVQD (reference sequence). Trimming removed 2 bases from V and 7 bases from J; junction bases left unmatched: 7. DNA of the CDR3: TGCGCCAGCAGTGAGGGACTAGCGGGCGCGAGGGAGCAGTACTTC. Translation gives CASSEGLAGAREQYF.

The table lists this clone with a count of one. The V gene is TRBV30, the J gene TRBJ2-7; 7 positions match TRBD1. Germline V gene lookup returns CDR1 GTSNPN and CDR2 SVGIG (reference sequence). The trim removed 5 bases at V and 3 bases at J, leaving 13 bases unmatched. There are 15 residues in the CDR3. Written as DNA, the CDR3 is TGTGCCTGGTTAACTCCGGGACAGCCCATCTACGAGCAGTACTTC. Translated, it gives CAWLTPGQPIYEQYF.

The chain has TRBV10-3 and TRBJ2-4; TRBD2 might be the D (6 bases). V lost 1 base and J 10 bases, leaving 11 bases between the germline ends. The CDR3 length is 13 residues. Germline CDR1 is ENHRY and CDR2 is SYGVKD. The CDR3 region is CAISEFGGDIQYF. The CDR3 DNA sequence: TGTGCCATCAGTGAGTTCGGGGGAGATATTCAGTACTTC.

The V call is TRBV6-5, the J call TRBJ2-1; 9 bases agree with TRBD2. The CDR3 totals 15 residues. Germline V gene lookup returns CDR1 MNHEY and CDR2 SVGAGI. V trimming: 5 bases; J trimming: 9 bases; junction bases outside the gene matches: 11. The CDR3 DNA is TGTGCCAGCAGTCTTAGCGGGAGCGGGGTTGGTGAGCAGTTCTTC. Translating it yields CASSLSGSGVGEQFF.

This clone has a handful of counts. The gene calls are TRBV27 and TRBJ2-1, with 10 bases aligning to TRBD1. The CDR3 runs to 15 residues. V lost 10 bases and J lost 4; bases outside the gene matches: 10. From germline, CDR1 is MNHEY and CDR2 SMNVEV (reference sequence). The CDR3 DNA reads as TGTGCCACCATCTTTGGACAGGGGGGTTACAATGAGCAGTTCTTC. Encoded protein: CATIFGQGGYNEQFF.